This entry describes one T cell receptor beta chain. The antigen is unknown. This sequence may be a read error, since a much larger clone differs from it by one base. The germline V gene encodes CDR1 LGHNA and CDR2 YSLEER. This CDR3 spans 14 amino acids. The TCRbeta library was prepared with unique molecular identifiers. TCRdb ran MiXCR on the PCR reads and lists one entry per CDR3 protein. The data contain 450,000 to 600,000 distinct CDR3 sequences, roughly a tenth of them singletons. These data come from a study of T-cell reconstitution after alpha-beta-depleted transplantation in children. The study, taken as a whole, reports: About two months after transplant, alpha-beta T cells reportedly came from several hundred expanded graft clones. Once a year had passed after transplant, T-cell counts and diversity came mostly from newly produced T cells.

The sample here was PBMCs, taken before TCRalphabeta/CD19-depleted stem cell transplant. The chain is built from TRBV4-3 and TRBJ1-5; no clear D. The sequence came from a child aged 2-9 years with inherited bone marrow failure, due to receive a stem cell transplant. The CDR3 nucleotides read TGCGCCGGCAGCCAAGATTGGCGGCGTCAGCCCCAGCATTTT. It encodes CAGSQDWRRQPQHF.